This TCR beta chain was sequenced during a study of blood T cell repertoires in COVID-19. The CDR3 runs to 14 residues. J was trimmed by 6 bases and V by 0 bases; bases with no gene match: 5. CDR1 is SGHRS, CDR2 YFSETQ, per germline. This table comes from immunoSEQ multiplex PCR, and its TCRdb copy is limited to in-frame clones, with some not included. The data show 190,000 or so clones, with approximately 85% seen just once and roughly 12% held by the top ten. The V call is TRBV5-1, the J call TRBJ1-1; 7 bases map to TRBD1. This TCR came from a man aged 40-49 years who had recovered from COVID-19. Material for sequencing was PBMCs or T cells enriched from blood (not recorded which). The CDR3 DNA sequence: TGCGCCAGCAGCTTGGGACAGGGTACCGCTGAAGCTTTCTTT. This encodes CASSLGQGTAEAFF.